A selection of T cell receptor beta chains follows, all from one sample in a study of T cells in localized non-small cell lung cancer. TCRdb's copy holds only in-frame clones and misses some; the assay was immunoSEQ multiplex PCR. The sample gives under 25,000 clones, about nine tenths of which show up once; about 4% is in the top ten. The source material was peripheral blood, sampled before any cancer treatment. These TCRs come from a male donor at least 60 years old with stage I squamous cell lung carcinoma. Each CDR3 is given with its conserved first and last residue. The D gene is left open where the match is weak. Where a row states a size, it is once, few, many or the class of an expanded clone; other rows omit it.

CDR3	DNA	length	V	D	size	J
CASSGPGTAYDTQYF	TGTGCCAGCAGCGGGCCCGGGACGGCCTACGATACGCAGTATTTT	15	TRBV9	NA	NA	TRBJ2-3
CASSYSVVNYGYTF	TGTGCCAGCAGTTACTCAGTCGTGAACTATGGCTACACCTTC	14	TRBV6-5	NA	NA	TRBJ1-2
CASRGTAYNSPLHF	TGTGCCAGCAGGGGGACAGCTTATAATTCACCCCTCCACTTT	14	TRBV2	TRBD1	NA	TRBJ1-6
CASSIGQGADTGELFF	TGTGCCAGCAGCATCGGACAGGGGGCGGACACCGGGGAGCTGTTTTTT	16	TRBV7-9	TRBD1	NA	TRBJ2-2
CASSLTGGITGELFF	TGCGCCAGCAGCTTGACAGGGGGCATAACCGGGGAGCTGTTTTTT	15	TRBV5-1	TRBD1	NA	TRBJ2-2
CASSTAPGGSIRSDTQYF	TGTGCCAGCAGCACCGCTCCCGGGGGCTCCATTAGGTCAGATACGCAGTATTTT	18	TRBV7-6	NA	NA	TRBJ2-3
CARNTGARGLYEQYF	TGTGCCAGGAACACGGGGGCTAGGGGGCTCTACGAGCAGTACTTC	15	TRBV19	NA	NA	TRBJ2-7
CASSLGGLPPTF	TGTGCCAGCAGCCTTGGAGGGCTCCCCCCGACTTTC	12	TRBV7-2	NA	once	TRBJ2-6
CASSFLAGPSYEQYF	TGTGCCAGCAGCTTTCTAGCGGGGCCTTCCTACGAGCAGTACTTC	15	TRBV11-2	TRBD2	NA	TRBJ2-7
CASSLEQGSYEQYF	TGTGCCAGCAGCTTGGAACAGGGTTCCTACGAGCAGTACTTC	14	TRBV5-4	NA	NA	TRBJ2-7
CAISESTSSSYEQYF	TGTGCCATCAGTGAGTCAACTAGCTCCTCCTACGAGCAGTACTTC	15	TRBV10-3	NA	NA	TRBJ2-7
CAWSVTIASSGTQYF	TGTGCCTGGAGTGTTACTATTGCAAGTTCCGGTACGCAGTATTTT	15	TRBV30	NA	few	TRBJ2-3
CASSLDQGAPYQPQHF	TGTGCCAGCAGCTTAGATCAGGGGGCTCCTTATCAGCCCCAGCATTTT	16	TRBV7-9	TRBD1	NA	TRBJ1-5
CANTGTAASSTDTQYF	TGTGCCAATACAGGGACTGCTGCCTCTAGCACAGATACGCAGTATTTT	16	TRBV19	NA	NA	TRBJ2-3
CASSQDRGQGRAFF	TGCGCCAGCAGCCAAGATCGGGGTCAGGGACGAGCTTTCTTT	14	TRBV4-3	NA	NA	TRBJ1-1
CASSLRIGYEQYF	TGCGCCAGCAGCTTGAGAATCGGCTACGAGCAGTACTTC	13	TRBV5-1	NA	NA	TRBJ2-7
CASSFFRAGHSYEQYF	TGTGCCAGCAGTTTCTTCCGAGCGGGTCACTCCTACGAGCAGTACTTC	16	TRBV28	NA	NA	TRBJ2-7
CASSPGTSGKTGEQFF	TGTGCCAGCTCACCCGGGACTAGCGGGAAGACGGGTGAGCAGTTCTTC	16	TRBV18	TRBD2	NA	TRBJ2-1
CSGKGTGDSMNTEAFF	TGCAGCGGGAAGGGGACAGGTGATTCGATGAACACTGAAGCTTTCTTT	16	TRBV29-1	TRBD1	NA	TRBJ1-1
CASSQGGNEQFF	TGTGCCAGCAGCCAAGGGGGAAATGAGCAGTTCTTC	12	TRBV4-2	NA	NA	TRBJ2-1
CASSPEPGTGNAGDEQYF	TGTGCCAGCAGTCCCGAACCCGGGACAGGGAATGCCGGGGACGAGCAGTACTTC	18	TRBV28	TRBD1	NA	TRBJ2-7
CASSEAGAESTDTQYF	TGTGCCAGCAGTGAAGCGGGGGCGGAGAGCACGGATACGCAGTATTTT	16	TRBV2	NA	NA	TRBJ2-3
CASSPLTGGNYEQYF	TGTGCCAGCAGCCCCCTGACAGGGGGCAACTACGAGCAGTACTTC	15	TRBV7-9	TRBD1	once	TRBJ2-7
CASSGPDRGNYGYTF	TGTGCCAGCAGTGGCCCGGACAGAGGGAACTATGGCTACACCTTC	15	TRBV6-1	NA	few	TRBJ1-2
CASSLEGTVQF	TGTGCCAGCAGCTTAGAGGGAACAGTCCAATTC	11	TRBV7-9	NA	once	TRBJ2-7